This TCR beta chain was recovered during a study of OX40 agonist ivuxolimab in advanced cancers. In the case of this clone: What it binds is unknown.

Overall study results and limits: Part of the nonresponder group also had normalized T-cell clonal expansion that was low.

The CDR3 loop spans 13 amino acids. Germline loops: CDR1 SGHVS, CDR2 FNYEAQ. Trimming cost V 6 bases and J 2 bases, with 11 bases left between them. Sequencing was performed with immunoSEQ multiplex PCR; in TCRdb, only in-frame clones are kept and a portion is missing. The sample has some 74,000 clones, approximately 87% seen once. This material consisted of CD4+ or CD8+ T cells sorted from blood, taken in a trial of the OX40 agonist ivuxolimab. This rearrangement joins TRBV7-6 to TRBJ2-7; D might be TRBD1 or TRBD2, each matching 6 bases. This TCR came from an adult with an advanced solid tumor such as melanoma, head and neck, liver or kidney cancer. This CDR3 reads CASSSRGPYEQYF. CDR3 sequence (DNA): TGTGCCAGCAGTTCCCGGGGGCCCTACGAGCAGTACTTC.